Following are 26 T cell receptor beta chains from one sample sequenced in a study of blood T cell repertoires in COVID-19. TCRdb's table, derived via immunoSEQ multiplex PCR, lists solely in-frame clones and lacks some. This sample yields about 370,000 clones, of which roughly 86% are seen a single time; about 10% belongs to the top ten. Material: peripheral blood. The receptors come from a young woman with COVID-19, enrolled during active disease.

The rearrangement links TRBV24-1 to TRBJ1-2; no clear D. The germline V and J ends were trimmed by 9 bases and 2 bases, with 9 bases remaining between them. Germline V gene data show CDR1 as KGHDR and CDR2 as SFDVKD. This CDR3 spans 12 amino acids. In DNA form, the CDR3 reads TGTGCCACCTATGAACGGAACTATGGCTACACCTTC. Translated: CATYERNYGYTF.

The chain is built from TRBV12-3 or TRBV12-4 and TRBJ2-7, with 8 bases identical to TRBD2. There are 13 residues in the CDR3. Trimming took 7 bases from V and 0 from J; bases not matched to a gene: 2. The CDR3 sequence: CASMREDSYEQYF. CDR3 in DNA: TGTGCCAGCATGCGGGAGGACTCCTACGAGCAGTACTTC.

The CDR3 DNA reads as TGTGCCAGTAGTGCACATCCCATGAACACTGAAGCTTTCTTT. Translating it yields CASSAHPMNTEAFF. The chain couples TRBV19 to TRBJ1-1; D gene uncertain. V was pared by 5 bases and J by 0 bases, with 10 bases between. Germline V gene data show CDR1 as LNHDA and CDR2 as SQIVND (reference sequence). The CDR3 covers 14 residues.

The rearrangement joins TRBV4-1 to TRBJ2-3, with 7 bases matching TRBD2. CDR3 size: 17 residues. Germline CDR1 and CDR2: MGHRA and YSYEKL. The junction had 15 bases not matched to a gene; V was cut back by 6 bases and J by 3 bases. The CDR3 DNA sequence: TGCGCCAGCAGTACAGAAGGGGCGGGAGCCACAACAGATACGCAGTATTTT. Residues: CASSTEGAGATTDTQYF.

This sequence joins TRBV7-8 and TRBJ2-7; 11 positions match TRBD2. With V trimmed by 3 bases and J by 2 bases, 9 bases remained unmatched. Germline CDR1 SGHVS, CDR2 FQNEAQ. This CDR3 has 17 amino acids. For the CDR3, the DNA is TGTGCCAGCAGCTTTTATAGCGGGAGGGCCAACACCTACGAGCAGTACTTC. Translation gives CASSFYSGRANTYEQYF.

This rearrangement joins TRBV7-3 to TRBJ2-3, with 11 bases matching TRBD2. Looked up from germline, CDR1 is SGHTA and CDR2 is FQGTGA. The CDR3 has 15 amino acids. V shed 4 bases and J 8 bases; nucleotides not matched to a gene: 8. The CDR3 DNA reads TGTGCCAGCAGCTCGACTAGCGGGAATAGTGTTACGCAGTATTTT. This translates into CASSSTSGNSVTQYF. The whole variable domain, remainder taken from reference TRBV7-3 and TRBJ2-3, is GAGVSQTPSNKVTEKGKYVELRCDPISGHTALYWYRQSLGQGPEFLIYFQGTGAADDSGLPNDRFFAVRPEGSVSTLKIQRTERGDSAVYLCASSSTSGNSVTQYFGPGTRLTVL.

The chain couples TRBV7-9 to TRBJ2-2; a possible D gene is TRBD1 (5 bases). Germline V gene sequence: CDR1 SEHNR, CDR2 FQNEAQ (reference sequence). V shed 3 bases and J shed 6 bases, with 8 bases lying between them. The CDR3 totals 13 residues. For the CDR3, the DNA is TGTGCCAGCAGCTTCTGGACATCCGGGGAGCTGTTTTTT. Its protein is CASSFWTSGELFF.

The rearrangement links TRBV13 to TRBJ2-7, with 8 nucleotides matching TRBD2. V trimming: 3 bases; J trimming: 12 bases; junction bases outside the gene matches: 13. CDR1 and CDR2 (germline): PRHDT, FYEKMQ (reference sequence). This CDR3 has 14 residues. CDR3 nucleotide sequence: TGTGCCAGCAGCTTCGCGGCTAGCGGGCCCCCGGGGTACTTC. Translating gives CASSFAASGPPGYF.

The chain links TRBV7-8 to TRBJ2-5; D is ambiguous. Germline V gene lookup returns CDR1 SGHVS and CDR2 FQNEAQ. The CDR3 contains 11 residues. The V end was cut by 5 bases, the J end by 7 bases, with 8 bases between. CDR3 region: CASSRPGTQYF. The CDR3 nucleotides read TGTGCCAGCAGCCGCCCGGGGACCCAGTACTTC.

The genes are TRBV4-3 and TRBJ2-1; weak D call: TRBD1 (7 bases). Germline CDR1 LGHNA, CDR2 YSLEER. The germline V and J ends were trimmed by 1 base and 3 bases, with 10 bases remaining between them. CDR3 length equals 15 residues. This CDR3 is CASSQVRDSYNEQFF. CDR3 DNA: TGCGCCAGCAGCCAAGTGCGGGACAGCTACAATGAGCAGTTCTTC.

CDR3 in DNA: TGTGCCAGCAGTGCCGAGCTAACAGATACGCAGTATTTT. Protein: CASSAELTDTQYF. The chain recombines TRBV6-4 with TRBJ2-3, with D unclear. The ends were cut back, 4 bases at V and 3 bases at J, with 8 bases in the middle. CDR1 is MRHNA and CDR2 is SNTAGT in the germline V gene. There are 13 residues in the CDR3.

The chain couples TRBV27 to TRBJ1-5; 8 positions agree with TRBD1. J gave up 2 bases and V 5 bases, and 5 bases lay outside the gene matches. There are 15 residues in the CDR3. Germline loops: CDR1 MNHEY, CDR2 SMNVEV (reference sequence). The CDR3 spells CASSPKTGGNQPQHF. The CDR3 coding sequence is TGTGCCAGCAGTCCCAAGACAGGGGGCAATCAGCCCCAGCATTTT.

This clone occurred once. The CDR3 nucleotides are TGTGCCAGCAGCTTAAAGCCTCCTCCAACAGATACGCAGTATTTT. Its protein product is CASSLKPPPTDTQYF. The chain is built from TRBV7-6 and TRBJ2-3; D is ambiguous. V was cut by 2 bases and J by 3 bases, with 12 bases left in between. CDR1 and CDR2 from the germline V gene are SGHVS and FNYEAQ. The CDR3 consists of 15 residues.

The V call is TRBV18, the J call TRBJ2-1; tentative D call: TRBD2 (6 bases). V was shortened by 2 bases and J by 5 bases, with 13 bases between the two germline ends. Germline CDR1 KGHSH, CDR2 LQKENI. The CDR3 sequence is 15 residues long. The CDR3 sequence is CASSPSLGGDNEQFF. CDR3 bases: TGTGCCAGCTCACCAAGTTTGGGGGGAGACAATGAGCAGTTCTTC.

The J gene is TRBJ2-7, the V gene TRBV3-1 (or the pseudogene TRBV3-2); 7 bases match TRBD2. Germline CDR1 is LGHDT and CDR2 is YNNKEL (reference sequence). With V trimmed by 3 bases and J by 7 bases, 6 bases remained unmatched. The CDR3 totals 13 residues. The CDR3 bases are TGTGCCAGCAGCCAGCGGGGGATAGAAGAGCAGTACTTC. Protein: CASSQRGIEEQYF.

The chain employs TRBV6-5 and TRBJ2-1, with D possibly being TRBD1 (5 bases). V dropped 4 bases and J dropped 8 bases, with 21 bases sitting between them. Germline V CDR1 and CDR2: MNHEY, SVGAGI. This CDR3 has 16 residues. The CDR3 is CASSLGPGPGNDEQFF. The CDR3 nucleotides read TGTGCCAGCAGTTTGGGGCCCGGGCCAGGGAACGATGAGCAGTTCTTC.

This chain uses TRBV9 with TRBJ1-1; D is unclear. The germline CDR1 and CDR2 sequences are SGDLS and YYNGEE. CDR3 length: 14 amino acids. V lost 0 bases to trimming and J lost 4 bases, with 10 bases between them. The CDR3 coding sequence is TGTGCCAGCAGCGTAGTGCCGGGGAGCACTGAAGCTTTCTTT. Its protein product is CASSVVPGSTEAFF.

The V call is TRBV30, the J call TRBJ1-2, with 9 bases aligning to TRBD1. Germline loops: CDR1 GTSNPN, CDR2 SVGIG (reference sequence). The J segment lost 8 bases and the V segment lost 1 base, leaving 8 bases of the junction unmatched. The length of the CDR3 is 14 residues. The CDR3 protein is CAWSGTGGLGGYTF. The CDR3 nucleotides read TGTGCCTGGAGTGGTACAGGGGGCTTGGGAGGCTACACCTTC.

V usage is TRBV3-1 (or the pseudogene TRBV3-2) and J usage is TRBJ1-2; 8 bases are a match to TRBD1. CDR1 LGHDT and CDR2 YNNKEL come from the germline V gene (reference sequence). Losses at the gene ends were 0 bases for V and 7 bases for J; bases not matched to a gene: 7. The CDR3 is 15 residues long. The DNA of the CDR3 is TGTGCCAGCAGCCAAGATCCGACAGGGGTTGGTGGCTACACCTTC. Amino acids: CASSQDPTGVGGYTF.

The chain employs TRBV18 and TRBJ2-5; D is possibly TRBD2 (6 bases). Trimming removed 0 bases at V and 2 bases at J, with 7 bases between. The V gene's germline CDR1 is KGHSH and CDR2 LQKENI. The CDR3 contains 14 residues. This CDR3 reads CASSPPAGQETQYF. CDR3 bases: TGTGCCAGCTCACCACCGGCGGGACAAGAGACCCAGTACTTC.

The chain links TRBV12-1 to TRBJ2-7; the listed D gene, TRBD1, was not tested against the DNA. TRBV12-1 is described as a pseudogene. The length of the CDR3 is 17 residues. CDR3 bases: TGTGCCAGCAGCCCCCGGCGCCAGGTGGGCAGATACTACGAGCAGTACTTC. This translates into CASSPRRQVGRYYEQYF.

The genes are TRBV2 and TRBJ1-1; 7 positions agree with TRBD1. V lost 8 bases to trimming and J lost 9 bases; unmatched junction nucleotides: 6. Germline assignment: CDR1 SNHLY and CDR2 FYNNEI. This CDR3 has 11 amino acids. The DNA of the CDR3 is TGTGCCAGCGGGACGGACAGGCAAGCTTTCTTT. It specifies CASGTDRQAFF.

The chain has TRBV18 and TRBJ2-2, with TRBD1 matching over 7 bases. The CDR3 is made up of 16 amino acids. Germline V gene sequence: CDR1 KGHSH, CDR2 LQKENI. V lost 3 bases, J lost 4 bases, and 8 bases stayed unmatched. Written as DNA, the CDR3 is TGTGCCAGCTCACCCTTGGACAGGAGTGTCACCGGGGAGCTGTTTTTT. This translates into CASSPLDRSVTGELFF.

V is TRBV28 and J is TRBJ1-2; D remains ambiguous. V was cut by 5 bases and J by 3 bases, with 13 bases left in between. The CDR3 has 14 residues. The germline V gene has CDR1 MDHEN and CDR2 SYDVKM. As DNA, the CDR3 is TGTGCCAGCAGTAGGAGCATTCGGGACTATGGCTACACCTTC. It yields the protein CASSRSIRDYGYTF.

This chain uses TRBV24-1 with TRBJ1-5, with 7 bases fitting TRBD1. Germline CDR1 reads KGHDR; CDR2 reads SFDVKD. This CDR3 is built from 15 residues. Trimming cost V 3 bases and J 10 bases; bases outside gene matches: 11. CDR3 coding DNA: TGTGCCACCAGTGATCATACAGGGGTGATCGAACCCCAGCATTTT. It codes for CATSDHTGVIEPQHF.

This clone was detected a few times. The rearrangement joins TRBV5-1 to TRBJ2-1; TRBD1 is a possible D gene (6 bases). This CDR3 comprises 14 residues. Trimming left V 7 bases short and J 5 bases short, with 16 bases between. CDR1 SGHRS and CDR2 YFSETQ come from the germline V gene. The CDR3 sequence: CASGWTEKNNEQFF. The CDR3 DNA sequence: TGCGCCAGCGGCTGGACAGAGAAGAACAATGAGCAGTTCTTC.